The 10 T cell receptor beta chains below were found in one sample sequenced in a study of T cell changes during pregnancy in multiple sclerosis. Only in-frame clones appear in the TCRdb table, and some are missing; sequencing was by immunoSEQ multiplex PCR. The top ten clones hold under 3.5% of a sample with some 28,000 clones, around nine tenths of them seen once. Sequencing was performed on CD4+ T cells from peripheral blood mononuclear cells, taken in the first trimester of pregnancy. Source of these receptors: a female donor in good health, enrolled as a control in a pregnancy study.

The chain has TRBV7-9 and TRBJ1-5; 7 nucleotides match TRBD1. CDR1 and CDR2 (germline): SEHNR, FQNEAQ (reference sequence). V gave up 4 bases and J gave up 4 bases; unmatched junction bases: 4. The CDR3 is 14 residues long. The CDR3 sequence: CASSSDRENQPQHF. In nucleotides, the CDR3 is TGTGCCAGCAGCTCCGACAGGGAAAATCAGCCCCAGCATTTT.

V and J are TRBV11-2 and TRBJ2-2; D is unresolved. CDR1 SGHAT and CDR2 FQNNGV come from the germline V gene. The CDR3 is 15 residues long. Trimming cost V 1 base and J 0 bases, with 6 bases left between them. The DNA for the CDR3 is TGTGCCAGCAGCTTAGGCAGAACGAACACCGGGGAGCTGTTTTTT. Translated: CASSLGRTNTGELFF.

V and J are TRBV7-8 and TRBJ1-3; 8 bases line up with TRBD1. Germline CDR1 SGHVS, CDR2 FQNEAQ. This CDR3 has 17 amino acids. After removal of 5 bases from V and 2 bases from J, the junction contained 11 bases not matched to a gene. This CDR3 is CASSHIKDRDPGNTIYF. The CDR3 DNA reads as TGTGCCAGCAGCCACATCAAGGACAGGGATCCTGGAAACACCATATATTTT.

This chain uses TRBV28 with TRBJ1-6; weak D call: TRBD1 (5 bases). Trimming left V 8 bases short and J 8 bases short, with 16 bases between. The CDR3 extends over 14 amino acids. Germline CDR1 is MDHEN and CDR2 is SYDVKM. The CDR3 DNA reads TGTGCCAGCCTTAGGGGCATTGGTGATTCACCCCTCCACTTT. Protein product: CASLRGIGDSPLHF. Variable domain in full (rest from reference TRBV28 and TRBJ1-6): DVKVTQSSRYLVKRTGEKVFLECVQDMDHENMFWYRQDPGLGLRLIYFSYDVKMKEKGDIPEGYSVSREKKERFSLILESASTNQTSMYLCASLRGIGDSPLHFGNGTRLTVT.

The genes are TRBV28 and TRBJ1-1, with TRBD1 as a possible D gene (5 bases). The V end lost 2 bases, the J end lost 11 bases, and 15 bases lay between the germline ends. CDR3 size: 13 residues. In germline, CDR1 is MDHEN, CDR2 SYDVKM. CDR3 DNA sequence: TGTGCCAGCAGTTTAACGGGGAGGGGCTGGGCTTTCTTT. Protein sequence: CASSLTGRGWAFF. Complete variable domain (other parts from reference TRBV28 and TRBJ1-1): DVKVTQSSRYLVKRTGEKVFLECVQDMDHENMFWYRQDPGLGLRLIYFSYDVKMKEKGDIPEGYSVSREKKERFSLILESASTNQTSMYLCASSLTGRGWAFFGQGTRLTVV.

The chain employs TRBV2 and TRBJ2-5; 12 nucleotides match TRBD2. CDR3 length equals 17 residues. Germline CDR1 and CDR2: SNHLY and FYNNEI. The J segment lost 2 bases and the V segment lost 5 bases, leaving 9 bases of the junction unmatched. CDR3 sequence: CASSPPWLAGGQETQYF. The DNA for the CDR3 is TGTGCCAGCAGTCCCCCCTGGCTAGCGGGGGGGCAAGAGACCCAGTACTTC.

This chain connects TRBV5-1 to TRBJ1-6; D may be TRBD1 (6 bases). The CDR3 spans 20 residues. Looked up from germline, CDR1 is SGHRS and CDR2 is YFSETQ. V lost 0 bases, J lost 6 bases, and 25 bases lay in between. CDR3 loop: CASSLARDLLQGNRNSPLHF. For the CDR3, the DNA is TGCGCCAGCAGCTTGGCCAGGGACCTCTTACAGGGAAACCGTAATTCACCCCTCCACTTT.

This clone was counted a few times. The rearrangement uses TRBV7-2 and TRBJ1-5; D may be TRBD1 (5 bases). From germline, CDR1 is SGHTA and CDR2 FQGNSA. The length of the CDR3 is 13 residues. Trimming shortened V by 7 bases and J by 6 bases, and 13 bases separated the two germline ends. The CDR3: CASTPDSFQPQHF. The CDR3 DNA is TGTGCCAGCACCCCTGACAGTTTTCAGCCCCAGCATTTT.

The CDR3 is CASSFGAASTDTQYF. DNA of the CDR3: TGCGCCAGCAGCTTCGGAGCGGCGAGCACAGATACGCAGTATTTT. The chain carries TRBV5-1 and TRBJ2-3; tentative D call: TRBD2 (5 bases). The CDR3 is made up of 15 amino acids. Between the trimmed V and J ends, which lost 2 bases and 0 bases, there was a span of 10 bases. Germline V gene lookup returns CDR1 SGHRS and CDR2 YFSETQ. The full variable domain, with the rest looked up from reference TRBV5-1 and TRBJ2-3, is KAGVTQTPRYLIKTRGQQVTLSCSPISGHRSVSWYQQTPGQGLQFLFEYFSETQRNKGNFPGRFSGRQFSNSRSEMNVSTLELGDSALYLCASSFGAASTDTQYFGPGTRLTVL.

V is TRBV28 and J is TRBJ2-7, with D possibly TRBD1 on 6 matching bases. CDR3 length equals 13 residues. The germline V gene encodes CDR1 MDHEN and CDR2 SYDVKM. V lost 2 bases and J lost 3, with 8 bases in between. The CDR3 DNA follows: TGTGCCAGCAGTTTACAGGGGTTCTACGAGCAGTACTTC. This gives the protein CASSLQGFYEQYF.